This TCR beta chain originates from a study of T-cell memory formation after mild COVID-19. The overall study: TCR clustering was largely donor specific.

V lost 0 bases and J lost 5, with 14 bases in between. CDR1 and CDR2 from the germline V gene are SGHKS and YYEKEE (reference sequence). This CDR3 contains 15 residues. With constant-segment primers, 5'RACE yielded cDNA libraries of TCR alpha and TCR beta that carried sample barcodes and UMIs. TCRdb ran MiXCR on the 5' RACE reads and lists one entry per CDR3 protein. In the table there are over 150,000 distinct CDR3 sequences, over 10% of which are singletons. Study-wide results and caveats: Most CD4+ clones that shrank were in CM and EM, while CD8+ ones turned up in EMRA. Pre-infection memory already had some responding clones, implying cross-reactive memory joined.

On this clonotype itself: What it binds is not known.

The chain uses TRBV5-5 and TRBJ1-2, with D possibly TRBD1 on 5 matching bases. This TCR was sampled from a man in his late teens or twenties who had mild COVID-19 (a few samples of this study predate the infection). Cell type and time point are not known. Sequenced: PBMCs or a T cell subset sorted from them (not recorded which). The CDR3 coding sequence is TGTGCCAGCAGCTTGGACGGGACCCGGAATTATGGCTACACCTTC. This encodes CASSLDGTRNYGYTF.